The 6 T cell receptor beta chains below come from one sample, sequenced in a study of blood T cells in healthy people across ages. Primed by a sample-barcoded 5' primer and a J-beta primer mix, a second PCR proceeded for about 7 to 12 cycles. Via MiXCR, TCRdb re-called the 5' RACE reads, giving one row per CDR3 protein. This table has over a million distinct CDR3 sequences, 45% appearing once. Sequencing used blood. Receptors were obtained from a woman between 55 and 75 years old in good health.

This clonotype has a handful of counts. The chain couples TRBV13 to TRBJ2-5; 7 bases are shared with TRBD2. CDR3 length equals 15 residues. Per the germline V gene, CDR1 is PRHDT and CDR2 is FYEKMQ (reference sequence). V lost 5 bases and J lost 4; bases outside the gene matches: 10. This chain's CDR3 is CASSPMLGEGETQYF. CDR3 DNA sequence: TGTGCCAGCAGCCCGATGCTAGGGGAGGGAGAGACCCAGTACTTC.

The rearrangement uses TRBV5-5 and TRBJ2-4, with 10 bases aligning to TRBD2. This CDR3 region has 16 residues. The germline V gene encodes CDR1 SGHKS and CDR2 YYEKEE (reference sequence). The junction had 9 bases not matched to a gene; V was cut back by 0 bases and J by 9 bases. The CDR3 DNA follows: TGTGCCAGCAGCTTGGTGTTCAGCGGGAGGGCCGGCATTCAGTACTTC. Encoded protein: CASSLVFSGRAGIQYF.

This clonotype is a singleton in its sample. CDR3 sequence: CASSYSTGSNEQYF. In DNA form, the CDR3 reads TGTGCCAGCAGTTACTCGACAGGGTCCAACGAGCAGTACTTC. The chain links TRBV6-5 to TRBJ2-7, with 7 bases lining up with TRBD1. The CDR3 length is 14 residues. Germline CDR1 MNHEY, CDR2 SVGAGI. V shed 0 bases, J shed 5 bases, and the junction held 4 bases outside the gene matches.

This clonotype was seen a few times. The chain combines TRBV12-3 or TRBV12-4 with TRBJ1-2; no clear D gene. CDR3 length: 14 residues. Trimming took off 3 bases at V and 5 bases at J, with 13 bases between the two ends. The DNA of the CDR3 is TGTGCCAGCAGTTTGGCGAGGGAAGGATATGGCTACACCTTC. Amino acids: CASSLAREGYGYTF.

The chain has TRBV6-6 and TRBJ2-7; D is unclear. This CDR3 is built from 15 residues. Trimming took 5 bases from V and 0 from J, leaving 14 bases between them. The germline CDR1 and CDR2 sequences are MNHNY and SVGAGI (reference sequence). The CDR3 DNA reads TGTGCCAGCAGTCCACTAACTATCAGCTCCTACGAGCAGTACTTC. Protein product: CASSPLTISSYEQYF.

This clonotype was found a few times. V and J are TRBV29-1 and TRBJ2-7, with 9 nucleotides matching TRBD1. After removal of 7 bases from V and 9 bases from J, the junction contained 7 bases not matched to a gene. Germline CDR1 reads SQVTM; CDR2 reads ANQGSEA. This CDR3 is built from 11 residues. For the CDR3, the DNA is TGCAGCGCCCGACAGGGGGACGGGCAGTACTTC. As protein: CSARQGDGQYF.